What follows are 15 T cell receptor beta chains derived from one specimen sequenced in a study of CD8+ T cells in alopecia areata. Investigators isolated RNA and reverse transcribed it into cDNA to act as the sequencing template. Measured with immunoSEQ multiplex PCR; TCRdb has only the in-frame clones, and not every one. Among roughly 150,000 clones listed, roughly three fifths were seen once. The sequencing used CD4+ T cells sorted from blood, collected at week 0. The receptors were sampled from a human donor with alopecia areata.

The V gene is TRBV6-5, the J gene TRBJ1-2; TRBD1 is a possible D gene (5 bases). There are 13 residues in the CDR3. Germline V gene lookup returns CDR1 MNHEY and CDR2 SVGAGI. V lost 0 bases, J lost 7 bases, and 9 bases lay in between. The CDR3 DNA reads TGTGCCAGCAGTTACTCGGTGGGGGGTGGCTACACCTTC. It specifies CASSYSVGGGYTF.

This clone was counted only a few times. The V gene is TRBV10-3, the J gene TRBJ2-7, with 9 positions matching TRBD2. The CDR3 has 15 residues. The V and J ends lost 5 bases and 6 bases, in that order; junction bases with no gene match: 11. Germline CDR1 is ENHRY and CDR2 is SYGVKD. The CDR3 coding sequence is TGTGCCATCAGTAACCCCGGGACTAGCCTCCCCGAGCAGTACTTC. Protein product: CAISNPGTSLPEQYF.

CDR3 amino acids: CATSRDGDRGNSPLHF. As DNA, the CDR3 is TGTGCCACCAGCAGAGATGGGGACAGGGGTAATTCACCCCTCCACTTT. The chain carries TRBV15 and TRBJ1-6, with 10 bases fitting TRBD1. Germline lookup yields CDR1 LNHNV and CDR2 YYDKDF (reference sequence). This CDR3 contains 16 residues. V trimming: 0 bases; J trimming: 6 bases; junction bases outside the gene matches: 2.

This clone was counted between two and nine times. J is TRBJ2-5 and V is TRBV2; no reliable D call. This CDR3 is 13 amino acids long. Trimming shortened V by 8 bases and J by 5 bases, and 15 bases separated the two germline ends. Germline V lookup: CDR1 SNHLY, CDR2 FYNNEI. CDR3 sequence: CASDYIPLETQYF. The CDR3 nucleotides read TGTGCCAGCGATTACATCCCACTGGAGACCCAGTACTTC.

The gene calls are TRBV2 and TRBJ1-2; tentatively, D is TRBD1 (5 bases). The CDR3 sequence is 15 residues long. V was pared by 4 bases and J by 7 bases, with 19 bases between. CDR1 and CDR2 (germline): SNHLY, FYNNEI. The DNA for the CDR3 is TGTGCCAGCAGTGTGGGGACCGCGACCCCTTCTGGCTACACCTTC. It yields the protein CASSVGTATPSGYTF.

This clone was seen more than once but under ten times. This sample includes further DNA sequences coding for the same CDR3. The chain uses TRBV5-1 and TRBJ2-6; 9 bases match TRBD1. The CDR3 runs 17 residues. CDR1 SGHRS and CDR2 YFSETQ come from the germline V gene. V trimming: 7 bases; J trimming: 0 bases; junction bases outside the gene matches: 8. The CDR3 DNA is TGCGCCAGCGGGGGGACAGGGCTTTCCTCTGGGGCCAACGTCCTGACTTTC. The encoded protein is CASGGTGLSSGANVLTF.

This chain connects TRBV6-6 to TRBJ2-7; D is perhaps TRBD1 (6 bases). The V end was cut by 5 bases, the J end by 3 bases, with 11 bases between. The germline CDR1 and CDR2 sequences are MNHNY and SVGAGI (reference sequence). The CDR3 has 13 residues. CDR3: CASSKPGVYEQYF. The CDR3 DNA follows: TGTGCCAGCAGTAAACCAGGGGTCTACGAGCAGTACTTC.

J is TRBJ1-4 and V is TRBV30, with 8 nucleotides matching TRBD1. This CDR3 spans 13 amino acids. Germline V CDR1 and CDR2: GTSNPN, SVGIG (reference sequence). Germline trimming cut 2 bases from V and 10 bases from J; bases unmatched to any gene: 6. The CDR3 reads CAWSIQGAGKLFF. For the CDR3, the DNA is TGTGCCTGGAGTATCCAGGGGGCTGGAAAACTGTTTTTT.

The V gene is TRBV30, the J gene TRBJ2-7; 10 nucleotides align to TRBD2. Germline V gives CDR1 GTSNPN, CDR2 SVGIG (reference sequence). Trimming at V came to 6 bases and at J to 5 bases, leaving 13 bases not matched to a gene. This CDR3 contains 15 residues. CDR3 protein: CACPRGSGGANEQYF. The CDR3 bases are TGTGCCTGCCCTAGGGGCAGCGGGGGGGCCAACGAGCAGTACTTC.

The chain carries TRBV23-1 and TRBJ1-2; D remains unclear. TRBV23-1 is reported as an ORF; its role is uncertain. Trimming took off 1 base at V and 6 bases at J, with 9 bases between the two ends. CDR3 size: 13 residues. The CDR3 loop reads CASSQFKLNGYTF. The CDR3 bases are TGCGCCAGCAGTCAATTCAAGCTAAATGGCTACACCTTC.

The table lists this clone with a few counts. The chain couples TRBV5-1 to TRBJ2-5; D is unclear. CDR1 is SGHRS and CDR2 is YFSETQ in the germline V gene. The CDR3 covers 14 residues. Trimming removed 0 bases at V and 9 bases at J, with 15 bases between. DNA for the CDR3: TGCGCCAGCAGCTTGGTAGACAAGTCTGATGCCCAGTACTTC. This encodes CASSLVDKSDAQYF.

V is TRBV18 and J is TRBJ2-3; TRBD1 or TRBD2 may be the D gene (5 bases each). The germline V gene has CDR1 KGHSH and CDR2 LQKENI. The CDR3 is 14 residues long. V lost 3 bases to trimming and J lost 1 base, with 8 bases between them. CDR3 region: CASSPQGGTDTQYF. CDR3 nucleotide sequence: TGTGCCAGCTCACCCCAGGGAGGCACAGATACGCAGTATTTT.

The chain joins TRBV25-1 to TRBJ1-5; D is ambiguous. The ends were cut back, 3 bases at V and 4 bases at J, with 7 bases in the middle. The CDR3 sequence is 13 residues long. Germline CDR1 and CDR2: MGHDK and SYGVNS. The CDR3 protein is CASSERVNQPQHF. The CDR3 nucleotides read TGTGCCAGCAGTGAGAGGGTTAATCAGCCCCAGCATTTT.

In DNA form, the CDR3 reads TGTGCCAGCAGCCCCACCCAGGGGGGGGTCTCCTACGAGCAGTACTTC. It translates to CASSPTQGGVSYEQYF. The rearrangement links TRBV7-9 to TRBJ2-5, with D perhaps TRBD1 or TRBD2 (7 bases each). The end of the DNA is better explained by TRBJ2-7, so the J call may be wrong. This CDR3 comprises 16 residues. Germline V gene sequence: CDR1 SEHNR, CDR2 FQNEAQ (reference sequence).

This clone was seen a few times. The J gene is TRBJ1-2, the V gene TRBV14, with D perhaps matching TRBD1 (5 bases). This CDR3 region has 17 residues. The V gene lost 1 base and the J gene lost 6 bases, with 21 bases spanning the gap. The germline CDR1 and CDR2 sequences are SGHDN and FVKESK. As DNA, the CDR3 is TGTGCCAGCAGCCAAGGAAGGCCAGGGCGCCTCTATAATGGCTACACCTTC. This gives the protein CASSQGRPGRLYNGYTF.